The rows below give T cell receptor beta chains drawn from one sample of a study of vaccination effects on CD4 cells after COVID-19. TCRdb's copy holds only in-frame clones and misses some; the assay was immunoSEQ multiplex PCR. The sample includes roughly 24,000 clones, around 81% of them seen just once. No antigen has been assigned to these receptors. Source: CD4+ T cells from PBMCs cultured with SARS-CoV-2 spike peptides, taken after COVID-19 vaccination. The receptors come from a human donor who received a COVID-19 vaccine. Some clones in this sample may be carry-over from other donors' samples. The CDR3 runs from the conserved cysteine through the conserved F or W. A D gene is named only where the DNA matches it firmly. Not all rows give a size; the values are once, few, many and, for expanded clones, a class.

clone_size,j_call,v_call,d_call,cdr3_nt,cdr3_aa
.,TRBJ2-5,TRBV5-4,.,TGTGCCAGTACAGGAGAAGAGACCCAGTACTTC,CASTGEETQYF
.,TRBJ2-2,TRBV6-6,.,TGTGCCAGCAGTAGCGACCGGGCCACGAACACCGGGGAGCTGTTTTTT,CASSSDRATNTGELFF
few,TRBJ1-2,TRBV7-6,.,TGTGCCAGCAGCACCCCGACAGTTCGAGGCTACACCTTC,CASSTPTVRGYTF
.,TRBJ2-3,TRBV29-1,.,TGCAGCGTTGAAGCTCGGGCCAGGGGATCAGATACGCAGTATTTT,CSVEARARGSDTQYF
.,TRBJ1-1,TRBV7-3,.,TGTGCCAGCAGCTTAAGTCGGGTCCCGAGCACTGAAGCTTTCTTT,CASSLSRVPSTEAFF
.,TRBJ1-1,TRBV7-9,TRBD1,TGTGCCATCCAGCGGACAGGGGAGGGCACTGAAGCTTTCTTT,CAIQRTGEGTEAFF
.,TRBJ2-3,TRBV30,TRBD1,TGTGCCTGGAGCAATGGACAGGGGGGAGATACGCAGTATTTT,CAWSNGQGGDTQYF
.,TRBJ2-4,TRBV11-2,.,TGTGCCAGCAGCCTAACGGTAGCCAAAAACATTCAGTACTTC,CASSLTVAKNIQYF
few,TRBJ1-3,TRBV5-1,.,TGCGCCAGCCGACAGTTGTCGGTCGGAAACACCATATATTTT,CASRQLSVGNTIYF
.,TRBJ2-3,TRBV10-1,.,TGCGCCAGCAGTGAGTCGGGGGGGCTAGATACGCAGTATTTT,CASSESGGLDTQYF
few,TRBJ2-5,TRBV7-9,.,TGTGCCAGCAGCCCCCGTGGCCGGGGACGGCAAGAGACCCAGTACTTC,CASSPRGRGRQETQYF
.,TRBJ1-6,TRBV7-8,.,TGTGCCAGCAGCTTAGCGGGAATCAATTCACCCCTCCACTTT,CASSLAGINSPLHF
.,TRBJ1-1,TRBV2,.,TGTGCCAGCACTGCCTCGGAATTCGGGAGCACTGAAGCTTTCTTT,CASTASEFGSTEAFF
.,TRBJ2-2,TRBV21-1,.,TGTGCCAGCAGCACCGGCGGGGGGGCGGTGTTGGTGTTTTTT,CASSTGGGAVLVFF
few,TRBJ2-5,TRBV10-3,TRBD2,TGTGCCATCAGCTCGGGGGGGGAGACCCAGTACTTC,CAISSGGETQYF
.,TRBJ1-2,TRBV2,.,TGTGCCAGCAGTGACGATGGGTTTAGATTCTATGGCTACACCTTC,CASSDDGFRFYGYTF
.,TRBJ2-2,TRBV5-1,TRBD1,TGCGCCAGCAGCACTGGCCCCCCAGGGGGCGCCGAGGACACCGGGGAGCTGTTTTTT,CASSTGPPGGAEDTGELFF
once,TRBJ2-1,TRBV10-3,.,TGTGCCTCTCGGCGCGGCGAGGGTGAGCAGTTCTTC,CASRRGEGEQFF
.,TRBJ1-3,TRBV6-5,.,TGTGCCAGCAGCCAAAGGTACAGCTCTGGAAACACCATATATTTT,CASSQRYSSGNTIYF
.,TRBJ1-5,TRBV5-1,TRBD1,TGCGCCAGCAGCTACGCAGGGGGCAGCAATCAGCCCCAGCATTTT,CASSYAGGSNQPQHF
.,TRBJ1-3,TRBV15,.,TGTGCCACCAGCAGAGTGGGGCAGGGGCTAAACACCATATATTTT,CATSRVGQGLNTIYF
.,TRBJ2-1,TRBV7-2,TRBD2,TGTGCCAGCAGCTTAGCAGGCCGGGCGGCTGGGAGGGAGTTCTTC,CASSLAGRAAGREFF